Below are 28 T cell receptor beta chains sequenced from a single sample in a study of cytomegalovirus exposure and HLA in healthy donors. Measured with immunoSEQ multiplex PCR; TCRdb has only the in-frame clones, and not every one. The table lists over 150,000 clones, around 84% of them singletons. Sequenced sample: PBMCs. Source of these receptors: a human donor in good health.

The chain has TRBV29-1 and TRBJ2-1, with 8 bases identical to TRBD1. The CDR3 has 15 residues. The germline V gene has CDR1 SQVTM and CDR2 ANQGSEA. The trim removed 6 bases at V and 5 bases at J, leaving 12 bases unmatched. The CDR3 loop reads CSVERQGTRDNEQFF. CDR3 nucleotides: TGCAGCGTCGAACGACAGGGGACACGCGACAATGAGCAGTTCTTC.

This clone appeared a single time. This chain connects TRBV11-1 to TRBJ2-1; D gene ambiguous. CDR1 is SGHAT, CDR2 FQDESV, per germline (reference sequence). V lost 1 base and J 3 bases, leaving 4 bases between the germline ends. The CDR3 contains 13 residues. The CDR3 sequence: CASSLGSYNEQFF. In DNA, the CDR3 is TGTGCCAGCAGCTTAGGGAGCTACAATGAGCAGTTCTTC.

This sequence joins TRBV9 and TRBJ1-1; the match to TRBD1 covers 7 bases. The germline CDR1 and CDR2 sequences are SGDLS and YYNGEE. There are 14 residues in the CDR3. With V trimmed by 4 bases and J by 1 base, 4 bases remained unmatched. CDR3 in DNA: TGTGCCAGCAGCCCGGGACAGACGAACACTGAAGCTTTCTTT. Protein: CASSPGQTNTEAFF.

This rearrangement joins TRBV6-5 to TRBJ1-1; D ambiguous. The CDR3 has 11 amino acids. Per the germline V gene, CDR1 is MNHEY and CDR2 is SVGAGI. The V gene lost 6 bases and the J gene lost 2 bases, with 4 bases spanning the gap. DNA for the CDR3: TGTGCCAGCAGGCGAAACACTGAAGCTTTCTTT. This translates into CASRRNTEAFF.

Written as DNA, the CDR3 is TGTGCCAGCAGCTTAAAAGCGCACACTGAAGCTTTCTTT. Protein: CASSLKAHTEAFF. The chain combines TRBV11-2 with TRBJ1-1; D gene unclear. Germline V gene sequence: CDR1 SGHAT, CDR2 FQNNGV. The germline V and J ends were trimmed by 2 bases and 3 bases, with 7 bases remaining between them. This CDR3 spans 13 amino acids.

V is TRBV2 and J is TRBJ2-2; 9 bases agree with TRBD2. Germline CDR1 and CDR2: SNHLY and FYNNEI. V lost 6 bases and J lost 4; bases outside the gene matches: 9. This CDR3 region has 16 residues. The CDR3 sequence is CASRKHSGSGTGELFF. CDR3 nucleotide sequence: TGTGCCAGCAGGAAACATAGCGGGAGTGGCACCGGGGAGCTGTTTTTT.

The chain joins TRBV6-6 to TRBJ2-7, with 9 bases lining up with TRBD2. Germline V gene lookup returns CDR1 MNHNY and CDR2 SVGAGI (reference sequence). The CDR3 length is 15 residues. Trimming removed 6 bases from V and 0 bases from J; junction bases left unmatched: 6. DNA for the CDR3: TGTGCCAGCAGGCTGACTAGCGGAAGCTCCTACGAGCAGTACTTC. Translation gives CASRLTSGSSYEQYF.

This clone occurred once. V gene TRBV5-1 combines with J gene TRBJ2-7; 14 bases map to TRBD2. The germline CDR1 and CDR2 sequences are SGHRS and YFSETQ. This CDR3 has 17 residues. With V trimmed by 4 bases and J by 2 bases, 8 bases remained unmatched. The CDR3: CASSPGLAGGRTYEQYF. CDR3 bases: TGCGCCAGCAGCCCCGGACTAGCGGGAGGCCGTACCTACGAGCAGTACTTC.

The V and J genes are TRBV7-8 and TRBJ2-7; D is possibly TRBD2 (6 bases). CDR3 length: 16 residues. Germline loops: CDR1 SGHVS, CDR2 FQNEAQ. The V gene lost 1 base and the J gene lost 2 bases, with 15 bases spanning the gap. In nucleotides, the CDR3 is TGTGCCAGCAGCTTAGAGGCCGGGACTGGGACCTACGAGCAGTACTTC. Protein product: CASSLEAGTGTYEQYF.

V is TRBV5-1 and J is TRBJ1-4, with D possibly TRBD1 on 5 matching bases. The CDR3 is made up of 15 amino acids. V gave up 4 bases and J gave up 6 bases, with 16 bases separating them. Germline V gene data show CDR1 as SGHRS and CDR2 as YFSETQ. CDR3 nucleotides: TGCGCCAGCAGCCAGTTGGAGGGGCTACATGAAAAACTGTTTTTT. Amino acids: CASSQLEGLHEKLFF. Drawing the rest from reference TRBV5-1 and TRBJ1-4, the complete variable domain is KAGVTQTPRYLIKTRGQQVTLSCSPISGHRSVSWYQQTPGQGLQFLFEYFSETQRNKGNFPGRFSGRQFSNSRSEMNVSTLELGDSALYLCASSQLEGLHEKLFFGSGTQLSVL.

This sequence joins TRBV15 and TRBJ2-2; 12 bases line up with TRBD1. The length of the CDR3 is 18 residues. Trimming took 0 bases from V and 5 from J; bases not matched to a gene: 7. The germline V gene has CDR1 LNHNV and CDR2 YYDKDF (reference sequence). CDR3 sequence reads: CATSRDLGDRGQTGELFF. CDR3 DNA sequence: TGTGCCACCAGCAGAGATCTGGGGGACAGGGGGCAAACCGGGGAGCTGTTTTTT.

This rearrangement joins TRBV11-3 to TRBJ2-1; TRBD2 is a possible D gene (7 bases). Germline V CDR1 and CDR2: SGHNT, YENEEA. This CDR3 contains 16 residues. Trimming cost V 5 bases and J 4 bases, with 18 bases left between them. Here the CDR3 reads CASSRGGLMQYNEQFF. As DNA, the CDR3 is TGTGCCAGCAGCCGCGGGGGCTTAATGCAGTACAATGAGCAGTTCTTC.

This clone showed up just once. The chain combines TRBV11-2 with TRBJ2-1; 7 bases are shared with TRBD1. Trimming cost V 5 bases and J 6 bases; bases outside gene matches: 4. Germline V gene data show CDR1 as SGHAT and CDR2 as FQNNGV. The length of the CDR3 is 13 residues. The CDR3 sequence is CASSSRDSNEQFF. The DNA for the CDR3 is TGTGCCAGCAGCAGCCGGGACAGCAATGAGCAGTTCTTC.

Only one count was recorded for this clone. The chain carries TRBV5-1 and TRBJ2-1; D perhaps matches TRBD1 (5 bases). V shed 3 bases and J shed 6 bases, with 19 bases lying between them. CDR3 length: 16 amino acids. From germline, CDR1 is SGHRS and CDR2 YFSETQ. The CDR3 nucleotides read TGCGCCAGCAGCTCCGCAGGGAAAGGATCCGTCAATGAGCAGTTCTTC. Translation: CASSSAGKGSVNEQFF.

The gene calls are TRBV30 and TRBJ2-2; 7 bases are shared with TRBD1. CDR3 size: 14 residues. The ends lost 2 bases at V and 5 bases at J; junction bases unmatched: 5. In germline, CDR1 is GTSNPN, CDR2 SVGIG (reference sequence). The CDR3 DNA reads as TGTGCCTGGAGTACAGGGGCCCCTACCGGGGAGCTGTTTTTT. Protein product: CAWSTGAPTGELFF.

The chain recombines TRBV7-2 with TRBJ2-7, with 7 bases identical to TRBD1. Losses at the gene ends were 1 base for V and 0 bases for J; bases not matched to a gene: 6. Germline V gene sequence: CDR1 SGHTA, CDR2 FQGNSA. This CDR3 comprises 16 residues. The CDR3 region has the DNA TGTGCCAGCAGCTTAGAAGGGTCAGGGGGCTCCTACGAGCAGTACTTC. As protein: CASSLEGSGGSYEQYF.

This clone occurred once. The rearrangement links TRBV27 to TRBJ1-3; D perhaps matches TRBD1 (5 bases). The CDR3 extends over 16 amino acids. Trimming stripped 6 bases from V and 0 bases from J, with 15 bases between. Germline-derived CDR1 and CDR2 are MNHEY and SMNVEV (reference sequence). CDR3 in amino acids: CASSRDFPFSGNTIYF. The CDR3 nucleotides read TGTGCCAGCAGCAGGGACTTTCCGTTCTCTGGAAACACCATATATTTT.

This chain uses TRBV2 with TRBJ1-1; D is perhaps TRBD1 (6 bases). The germline V gene encodes CDR1 SNHLY and CDR2 FYNNEI. With 5 bases removed from V and 1 base from J, the gap between germline ends came to 14 bases. The CDR3 loop spans 15 amino acids. CDR3 sequence reads: CASSFQGPPNTEAFF. As DNA, the CDR3 is TGTGCCAGCAGTTTTCAGGGGCCGCCGAACACTGAAGCTTTCTTT.

V gene TRBV9 combines with J gene TRBJ2-3, with 9 bases that match TRBD1. CDR1 is SGDLS and CDR2 is YYNGEE in the germline V gene. J gave up 4 bases and V 3 bases, and 12 bases lay outside the gene matches. CDR3 length: 17 amino acids. In DNA, the CDR3 is TGTGCCAGCAGCGCTCGGTCCTGGACAGGGGATTCAGATACGCAGTATTTT. This gives the protein CASSARSWTGDSDTQYF.

CDR3 sequence: CASSSARSGTQYF. The CDR3 DNA reads TGTGCCAGCAGTTCTGCACGTAGTGGGACCCAGTACTTC. V is TRBV28 and J is TRBJ2-5; D remains ambiguous. This CDR3 comprises 13 residues. The germline CDR1 and CDR2 sequences are MDHEN and SYDVKM. V was trimmed by 4 bases and J by 7 bases, leaving 13 bases between them.

The chain has TRBV6-4 and TRBJ2-3; 9 nucleotides agree with TRBD1. The CDR3 contains 14 residues. The V segment lost 5 bases and the J segment 2 bases; nucleotides outside the gene matches: 2. CDR1 MRHNA and CDR2 SNTAGT come from the germline V gene. CDR3 sequence (DNA): TGTGCCAGCAGTCGGGACAGGGTCACAGATACGCAGTATTTT. Protein product: CASSRDRVTDTQYF.

This chain joins TRBV30 and TRBJ1-1, with D possibly TRBD1 on 6 matching bases. V was shortened by 2 bases and J by 1 base, with 8 bases between the two germline ends. Germline assignment: CDR1 GTSNPN and CDR2 SVGIG (reference sequence). The CDR3 is made up of 13 amino acids. In DNA, the CDR3 is TGTGCCTGGAGTACGGACAGGAACACTGAAGCTTTCTTT. Its protein product is CAWSTDRNTEAFF.

This chain joins TRBV29-1 and TRBJ1-2, with D perhaps matching TRBD1 (5 bases). Between the trimmed V and J ends, which lost 4 bases and 2 bases, there was a span of 8 bases. CDR1 and CDR2 from the germline V gene are SQVTM and ANQGSEA. The length of the CDR3 is 12 residues. This CDR3 reads CSVGQTNYGYTF. Here the CDR3 DNA reads TGCAGCGTTGGACAGACAAACTATGGCTACACCTTC.

The J gene is TRBJ2-1, the V gene TRBV27, with D hard to call. V lost 3 bases and J 5 bases, leaving 11 bases between the germline ends. This CDR3 contains 14 residues. The V gene's germline CDR1 is MNHEY and CDR2 SMNVEV (reference sequence). DNA of the CDR3: TGTGCCAGCAGTTTTTCAGGATTTAACAATGAGCAGTTCTTC. Its protein product is CASSFSGFNNEQFF.

Notes on this clone: Other DNA sequences within the sample encode an identical CDR3. The rearrangement joins TRBV5-1 to TRBJ2-1; 10 bases are a match to TRBD1. The V gene's germline CDR1 is SGHRS and CDR2 YFSETQ. CDR3 length equals 15 residues. V was clipped by 4 bases and J by 2 bases; unmatched bases: 3. The CDR3 DNA reads as TGCGCCAGCAGCCCAGGACAGGGGGCCTACAATGAGCAGTTCTTC. It specifies CASSPGQGAYNEQFF.

The rearrangement uses TRBV12-5 and TRBJ2-2, with 9 positions matching TRBD1. This CDR3 comprises 17 residues. Per the germline V gene, CDR1 is LGHNT and CDR2 is FRNRAP. The trim removed 0 bases at V and 5 bases at J, leaving 7 bases unmatched. The CDR3 DNA follows: TGTGCTAGTGGTTTGGTAACGGGACAGGGTTTAACCGGGGAGCTGTTTTTT. This translates into CASGLVTGQGLTGELFF.

V gene TRBV11-2 combines with J gene TRBJ2-2; 8 bases are shared with TRBD1. CDR1 and CDR2 from the germline V gene are SGHAT and FQNNGV. The CDR3 consists of 15 residues. Trimming cost V 4 bases and J 4 bases; bases outside gene matches: 5. The CDR3 nucleotides are TGTGCCAGCAGCTCAGGACAGGGACGCACCGGGGAGCTGTTTTTT. Its translation: CASSSGQGRTGELFF.

The rearrangement links TRBV18 to TRBJ1-2; 8 bases agree with TRBD1. The germline gives CDR1 KGHSH, CDR2 LQKENI. V was clipped by 3 bases and J by 3 bases; unmatched bases: 9. The CDR3 has 16 residues. CDR3 residues: CASSPVPTGADYGYTF. Written as DNA, the CDR3 is TGTGCCAGCTCACCCGTACCGACAGGGGCGGACTATGGCTACACCTTC.